This record looks at one T cell receptor beta chain sequence and its context. TCRdb's table, derived via immunoSEQ multiplex PCR, lists solely in-frame clones and lacks some. The sample comprises some 130,000 clones, over 85% of which are singletons, and about 7.6% rests with the top ten. These data are taken from a study of control samples from healthy donors and cancer patients. The CDR3 runs to 16 residues. V usage is TRBV21-1 and J usage is TRBJ1-4; the D call in the table, TRBD1, was not verified against the DNA. TRBV21-1 is a recognized pseudogene. The source is a man aged 50 to 60 with head and neck cancer. The sample comprised PBMCs. CDR3 region: CAFGDRGLLANEKLFF. CDR3 nucleotide sequence: TGTGCCTTTGGAGACAGGGGGCTTTTGGCTAATGAAAAACTGTTTTTT.